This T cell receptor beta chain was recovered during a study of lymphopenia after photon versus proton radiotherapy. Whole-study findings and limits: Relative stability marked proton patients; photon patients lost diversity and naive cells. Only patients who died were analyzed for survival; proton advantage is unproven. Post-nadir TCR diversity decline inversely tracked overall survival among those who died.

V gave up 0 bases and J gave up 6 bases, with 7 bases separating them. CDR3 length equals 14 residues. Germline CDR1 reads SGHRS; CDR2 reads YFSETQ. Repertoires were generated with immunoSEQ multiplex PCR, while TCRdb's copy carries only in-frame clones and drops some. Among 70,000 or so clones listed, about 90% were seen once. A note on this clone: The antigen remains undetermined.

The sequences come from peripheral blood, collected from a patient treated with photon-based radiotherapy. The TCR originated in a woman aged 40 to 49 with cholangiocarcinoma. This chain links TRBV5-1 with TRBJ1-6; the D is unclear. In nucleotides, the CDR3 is TGCGCCAGCAGCTTGGGATGGGGTAATTCACCCCTCCACTTT. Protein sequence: CASSLGWGNSPLHF.